This T cell receptor beta chain was recorded in a study of T cells after posttransplantation cyclophosphamide. Produced via immunoSEQ multiplex PCR; TCRdb's table is partial and in-frame only. The counts give several thousand clones, none of them seen only once; around 5.1% is held by the top ten. Busulfan-fludarabine conditioning, marrow transplant, and cyclophosphamide on days +3 and +4 were administered. General study results and limits: Donor CD8+ memory clones often dominated recipient blood repertoires at later times.

This clone was recorded at least ten times. Its antigen is not known. CDR1 and CDR2 from the germline V gene are SNHLY and FYNNEI. V dropped 2 bases and J dropped 3 bases, with 4 bases sitting between them. The CDR3 is 12 residues long. The chain combines TRBV2 with TRBJ1-2, with unresolved D. Specimen: PBMCs, collected after allogeneic stem cell transplant with posttransplant cyclophosphamide. This clonotype was obtained from a male patient aged 18 to 29 who received an allogeneic stem cell transplant from an unrelated donor, was CMV-positive, and had acute and chronic GVHD. The graft donor may have given rise to some T cells. The CDR3 region is CASSELHYGYTF. CDR3 nucleotides: TGTGCCAGCAGTGAACTTCACTATGGCTACACCTTC.